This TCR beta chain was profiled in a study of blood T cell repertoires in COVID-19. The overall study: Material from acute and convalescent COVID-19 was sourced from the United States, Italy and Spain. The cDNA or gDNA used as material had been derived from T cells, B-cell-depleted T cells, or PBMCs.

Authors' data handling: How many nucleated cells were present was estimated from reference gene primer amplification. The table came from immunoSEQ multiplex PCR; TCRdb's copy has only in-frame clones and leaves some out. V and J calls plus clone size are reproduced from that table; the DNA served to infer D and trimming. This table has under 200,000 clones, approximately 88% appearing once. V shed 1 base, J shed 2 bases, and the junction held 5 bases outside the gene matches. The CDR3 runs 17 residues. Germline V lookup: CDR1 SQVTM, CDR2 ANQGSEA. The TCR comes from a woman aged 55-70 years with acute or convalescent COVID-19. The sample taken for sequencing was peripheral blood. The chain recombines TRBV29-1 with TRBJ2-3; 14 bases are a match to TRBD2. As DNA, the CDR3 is TGCAGCGTTGAAGGACTAGCGGGGGGGCGGGTCACAGATACGCAGTATTTT. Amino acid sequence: CSVEGLAGGRVTDTQYF.